The clone carrying this T cell receptor beta chain was seen at least ten times. As yet, its antigen is unknown. The source material, RNA transcripts, was used to amplify TCR beta CDR3 regions. HTBI primers drove first-round RT-PCR of the TCR CDR3. MiXCR was run by TCRdb on the multiplex PCR reads, yielding one entry per CDR3 protein. The sample records about 360,000 distinct CDR3 sequences, 20% to 25% being singletons. Patients were excluded for uncontrolled infection, other autoimmune disease, pregnancy or lactation. Cells are PBMCs isolated from roughly 9.2 ml of fresh blood. The data were obtained in a study of T cells in Graves' hyperthyroidism and ophthalmopathy. This CDR3 has 13 amino acids. V was clipped by 1 base and J by 7 bases, with 10 bases between them. Germline lookup yields CDR1 SGHTA and CDR2 FQGNSA. Study-level results: Most expanded thyroid clonotypes above 0.001 also appeared in blood. Using 13 V-J features, a model discriminated ophthalmopathy from stable hyperthyroidism.

This clonotype originated in a man aged 45-65 years with Graves' hyperthyroidism. Specimen: blood. V usage is TRBV7-2 and J usage is TRBJ1-2, with a tentative D call TRBD1 (5 bases). This CDR3 reads CASSLGQGGGYTF. As DNA, the CDR3 is TGTGCCAGCAGCTTAGGGCAGGGAGGTGGCTACACCTTC.